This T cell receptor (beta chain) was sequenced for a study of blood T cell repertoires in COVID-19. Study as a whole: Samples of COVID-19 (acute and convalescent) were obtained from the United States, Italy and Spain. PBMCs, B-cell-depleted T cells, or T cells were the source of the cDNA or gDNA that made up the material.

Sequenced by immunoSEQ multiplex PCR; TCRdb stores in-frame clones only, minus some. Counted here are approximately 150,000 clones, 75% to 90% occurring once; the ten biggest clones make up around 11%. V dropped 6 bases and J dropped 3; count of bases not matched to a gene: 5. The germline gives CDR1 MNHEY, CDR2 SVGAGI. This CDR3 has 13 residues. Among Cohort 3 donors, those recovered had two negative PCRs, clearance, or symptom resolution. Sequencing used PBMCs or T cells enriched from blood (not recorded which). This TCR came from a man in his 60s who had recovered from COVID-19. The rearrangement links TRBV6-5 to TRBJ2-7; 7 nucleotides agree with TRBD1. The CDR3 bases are TGTGCCAGCAGGCCGGGACAGTTCTACGAGCAGTACTTC. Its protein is CASRPGQFYEQYF.